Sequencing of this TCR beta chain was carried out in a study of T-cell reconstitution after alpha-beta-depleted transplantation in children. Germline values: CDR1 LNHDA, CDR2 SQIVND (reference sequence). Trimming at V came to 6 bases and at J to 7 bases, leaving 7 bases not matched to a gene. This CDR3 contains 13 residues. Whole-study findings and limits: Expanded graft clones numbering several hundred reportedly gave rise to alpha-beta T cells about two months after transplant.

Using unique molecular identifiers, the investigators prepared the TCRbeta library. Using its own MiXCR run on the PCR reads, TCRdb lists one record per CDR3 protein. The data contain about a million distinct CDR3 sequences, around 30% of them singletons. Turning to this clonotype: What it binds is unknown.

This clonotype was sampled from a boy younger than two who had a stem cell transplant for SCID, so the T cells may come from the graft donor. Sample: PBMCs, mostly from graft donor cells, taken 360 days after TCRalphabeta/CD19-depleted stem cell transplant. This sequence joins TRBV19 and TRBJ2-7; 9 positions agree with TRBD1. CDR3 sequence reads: CASRGDRASEQYF. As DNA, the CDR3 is TGTGCCAGTAGGGGGGACAGGGCATCTGAGCAGTACTTC.